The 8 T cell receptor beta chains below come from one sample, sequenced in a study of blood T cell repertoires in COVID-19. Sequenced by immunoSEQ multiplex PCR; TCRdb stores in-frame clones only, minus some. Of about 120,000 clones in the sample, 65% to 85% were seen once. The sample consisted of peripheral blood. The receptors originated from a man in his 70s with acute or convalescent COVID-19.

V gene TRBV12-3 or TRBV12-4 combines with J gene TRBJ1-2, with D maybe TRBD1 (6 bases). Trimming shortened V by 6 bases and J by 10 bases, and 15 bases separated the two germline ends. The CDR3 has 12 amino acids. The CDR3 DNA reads TGTGCCAGCAGACACGGACAGAGTTCCTACACCTTC. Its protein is CASRHGQSSYTF.

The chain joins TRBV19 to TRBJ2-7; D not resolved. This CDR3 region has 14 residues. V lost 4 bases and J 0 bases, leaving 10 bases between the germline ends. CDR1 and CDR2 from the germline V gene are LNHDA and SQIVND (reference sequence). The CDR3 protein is CASSTHWSSYEQYF. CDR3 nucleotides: TGTGCCAGTAGTACTCACTGGAGCTCCTACGAGCAGTACTTC.

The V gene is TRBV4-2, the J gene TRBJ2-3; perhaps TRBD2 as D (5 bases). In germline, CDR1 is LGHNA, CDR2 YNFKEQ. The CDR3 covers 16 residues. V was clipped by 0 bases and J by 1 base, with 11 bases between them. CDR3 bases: TGTGCCAGCAGCCAAGATCCCTCCGGGGGCACAGATACGCAGTATTTT. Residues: CASSQDPSGGTDTQYF.

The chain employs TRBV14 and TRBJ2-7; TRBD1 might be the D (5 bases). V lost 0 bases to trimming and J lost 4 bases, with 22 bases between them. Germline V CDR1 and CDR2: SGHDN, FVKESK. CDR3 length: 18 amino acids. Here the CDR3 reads CASSQETSLRQGPYEQYF. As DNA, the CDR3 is TGTGCCAGCAGCCAAGAGACCTCTTTAAGGCAGGGCCCTTACGAGCAGTACTTC.

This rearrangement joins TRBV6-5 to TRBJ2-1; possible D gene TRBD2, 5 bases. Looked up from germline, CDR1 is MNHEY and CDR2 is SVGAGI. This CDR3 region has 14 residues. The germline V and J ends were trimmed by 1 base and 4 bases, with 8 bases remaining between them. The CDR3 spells CASSYFSGYNEQFF. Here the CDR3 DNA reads TGTGCCAGCAGTTACTTCAGCGGTTACAATGAGCAGTTCTTC.

The CDR3 protein is CASSKGGESGAGGYTF. CDR3 bases: TGTGCCAGCAGTAAAGGGGGTGAATCGGGCGCGGGAGGCTACACCTTC. The chain carries TRBV6-1 and TRBJ1-2, with D maybe TRBD1 (6 bases). The V gene's germline CDR1 is MNHNS and CDR2 SASEGT. This CDR3 is built from 16 residues. V was clipped by 5 bases and J by 8 bases, with 24 bases between them.

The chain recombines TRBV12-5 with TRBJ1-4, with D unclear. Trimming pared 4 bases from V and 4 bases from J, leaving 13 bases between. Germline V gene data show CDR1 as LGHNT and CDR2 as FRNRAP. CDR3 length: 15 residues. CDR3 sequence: CASGWPGLHNEKLFF. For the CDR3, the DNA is TGTGCTAGTGGTTGGCCTGGGCTCCATAATGAAAAACTGTTTTTT.

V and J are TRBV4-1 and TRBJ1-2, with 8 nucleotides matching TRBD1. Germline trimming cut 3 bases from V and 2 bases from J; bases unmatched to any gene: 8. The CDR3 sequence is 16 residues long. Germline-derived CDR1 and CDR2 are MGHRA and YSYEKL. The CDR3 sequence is CASSHFPGQENYGYTF. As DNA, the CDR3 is TGCGCCAGCAGCCATTTTCCGGGACAGGAGAACTATGGCTACACCTTC.